These T cell receptor beta chains were read from a single sample in a study of OX40 agonist ivuxolimab in advanced cancers. Only in-frame clones appear in the TCRdb table, and some are missing; sequencing was by immunoSEQ multiplex PCR. The sample has 45,000 to 55,000 clones, approximately 86% seen once. This material consisted of CD4+ or CD8+ T cells sorted from blood, taken in a trial of the OX40 agonist ivuxolimab. The receptors shown here come from an adult with an advanced solid tumor such as melanoma, head and neck, liver or kidney cancer. Each CDR3 is given with its conserved first and last residue. D genes are given only for firm matches. Part of the rows lack a size; the others show once, few, many or a class for expanded clones.

v_gene	d_gene	j_gene	abundance	CDR3aa	CDR3nt
TRBV5-1	TRBD2	TRBJ2-5	-	CASSYSTSGGLQKETQYF	TGCGCCAGCAGCTATTCGACTAGCGGGGGGTTACAGAAAGAGACCCAGTACTTC
TRBV7-2	-	TRBJ2-1	-	CASSLNAGYNEQFF	TGTGCCAGCAGCCTTAATGCCGGGTACAATGAGCAGTTCTTC
TRBV30	-	TRBJ2-3	-	CAWSPGVTDTQYF	TGTGCCTGGAGTCCCGGGGTCACAGATACGCAGTATTTT
TRBV7-8	TRBD1	TRBJ1-1	once	CASSPRTGSTEAFF	TGTGCCAGCAGCCCCCGGACAGGCAGCACTGAAGCTTTCTTT
TRBV9	-	TRBJ1-6	-	CASSTSPQGRNSPLHF	TGTGCCAGCAGCACTTCCCCGCAGGGTCGAAATTCACCCCTCCACTTT
TRBV5-1	-	TRBJ1-1	-	CASSLDRKNTEAFF	TGCGCCAGCAGCTTGGACAGGAAGAACACTGAAGCTTTCTTT
TRBV29-1	-	TRBJ2-3	-	CSVVGPSRDTQYF	TGCAGCGTTGTCGGTCCCTCCCGGGATACGCAGTATTTT
TRBV7-6	-	TRBJ1-1	-	CASSFNQGTNTEAFF	TGTGCCAGCAGCTTCAACCAGGGGACGAACACTGAAGCTTTCTTT
TRBV18	TRBD1	TRBJ1-3	once	CASSPRADSGGDNPANTIYF	TGTGCCAGCTCACCACGGGCGGACTCAGGGGGCGATAACCCCGCCAACACCATATATTTT
TRBV9	-	TRBJ1-6	-	CASSVLNSPLHF	TGTGCCAGCAGCGTATTAAATTCACCCCTCCACTTT
TRBV7-2	-	TRBJ1-2	-	CASSFAGTNYGYTF	TGTGCCAGCAGCTTCGCAGGTACTAACTATGGCTACACCTTC
TRBV6-5	-	TRBJ1-2	-	CASSYEANYGYTF	TGTGCCAGCAGTTACGAGGCTAACTATGGCTACACCTTC
TRBV5-4	-	TRBJ1-2	-	CASNTIGGGGYGYTF	TGTGCCAGCAACACGATAGGGGGAGGGGGATACGGCTACACCTTC
TRBV18	-	TRBJ1-2	-	CASSREYYNYGYTF	TGTGCCAGCTCACGCGAGTATTACAACTATGGCTACACCTTC
TRBV7-2	TRBD2	TRBJ2-3	few	CASSRPSGADTDTQYF	TGTGCCAGCAGCCGCCCTAGCGGGGCTGACACAGATACGCAGTATTTT
TRBV2	-	TRBJ1-2	-	CASSNLNYGYTF	TGTGCCAGCAGCAATCTTAACTATGGCTACACCTTC
TRBV9	-	TRBJ1-2	-	CASSVAGGHCTF	TGTGCCAGCAGCGTAGCTGGGGGGCATTGCACCTTC
TRBV7-2	-	TRBJ1-1	-	CASSLGRTEAFF	TGTGCCAGCAGCTTAGGTCGGACCGAAGCTTTCTTT
TRBV9	-	TRBJ1-2	few	CASSVNPGTGGYTF	TGTGCCAGCAGCGTAAATCCAGGGACTGGTGGCTACACCTTC
TRBV6-1	-	TRBJ2-2	-	CASSGDVRAGELFF	TGTGCCAGCAGCGGGGACGTCCGGGCCGGGGAGCTGTTTTTT
TRBV4-2	-	TRBJ2-1	-	CASSQRGGRYNEQFF	TGTGCCAGCAGCCAAAGAGGTGGGCGGTACAATGAGCAGTTCTTC
TRBV25-1	TRBD1	TRBJ1-1	-	CASSASGGFAEAFF	TGTGCCAGCAGTGCCTCAGGGGGTTTCGCTGAAGCTTTCTTT
TRBV9	TRBD1	TRBJ1-6	few	CASSVMGQNNSPLHF	TGTGCCAGCAGCGTTATGGGACAGAATAATTCACCCCTCCACTTT
TRBV19	-	TRBJ2-1	-	CASRTERRNNEQFF	TGTGCCAGCAGGACAGAGAGAAGGAACAATGAGCAGTTCTTC
TRBV7-7	TRBD2	TRBJ2-2	-	CASSRTSRTGELFF	TGTGCTAGCAGCCGGACTAGCAGGACCGGGGAGCTGTTTTTT
TRBV11-1	TRBD1	TRBJ2-4	few	CASKRDSGGQNIQYF	TGTGCCAGCAAGAGGGACTCAGGGGGCCAAAACATTCAGTACTTC